This is a list of T cell receptor beta chains from one sample in a study of T cell changes during pregnancy in multiple sclerosis. Clones were read by immunoSEQ multiplex PCR, and TCRdb kept only the in-frame ones, dropping some. Of around 62,000 clones listed, roughly nine tenths are singletons. The specimen comprised peripheral blood, sampled in the first trimester of pregnancy. The source of these receptors is a female donor with multiple sclerosis, enrolled in a pregnancy study. CDR3s include the opening cysteine and the closing phenylalanine or tryptophan. A D gene is named only where the DNA matches it firmly. The size field is filled for only some rows; it gives once, few, many or a size class.

v_call	d_call	j_call	clone_size	cdr3_aa	cdr3_nt
TRBV6-1	TRBD1	TRBJ2-5	NA	CASSEARSDRAETQYF	TGTGCCAGCAGTGAAGCGCGCAGCGACAGGGCTGAGACCCAGTACTTC
TRBV19	TRBD1	TRBJ2-1	NA	CAVEGWDRANEQFF	TGTGCCGTAGAGGGATGGGACAGGGCGAATGAGCAGTTCTTC
TRBV5-1	TRBD1	TRBJ2-5	NA	CASSSPRQGSRIAQYF	TGCGCCAGCAGCTCCCCCAGACAGGGCTCTCGGATCGCCCAGTACTTC
TRBV19	TRBD2	TRBJ2-7	NA	CASSTGTSGSFYEQYF	TGTGCCAGTAGTACCGGGACTAGCGGGAGTTTCTACGAGCAGTACTTC
TRBV10-1	NA	TRBJ2-1	NA	CASSESLARNEQFF	TGCGCCAGCAGTGAGTCCCTAGCCCGCAATGAGCAGTTCTTC
TRBV5-4	NA	TRBJ2-7	NA	CASSSAVTVYEQYF	TGTGCCAGCAGCTCCGCAGTAACAGTCTACGAGCAGTACTTC
TRBV18	TRBD1	TRBJ1-1	NA	CASSPMTGGEGTEAFF	TGTGCCAGCTCACCCATGACAGGGGGCGAGGGCACTGAAGCTTTCTTT
TRBV7-2	TRBD1	TRBJ1-1	NA	CASSLLSGTGGRTEAFF	TGTGCCAGCAGCTTACTGTCCGGGACAGGGGGCAGGACTGAAGCTTTCTTT
TRBV19	TRBD1	TRBJ2-7	NA	CASSVTGGAEQYF	TGTGCCAGTAGTGTGACAGGGGGCGCCGAGCAGTACTTC
TRBV30	TRBD2	TRBJ2-3	NA	CAWSGGGAYTQYF	TGTGCCTGGTCGGGCGGGGGGGCCTATACGCAGTATTTT
TRBV5-4	TRBD1	TRBJ2-7	once	CASSPPGQGYEQYF	TGTGCCAGCAGCCCACCGGGACAGGGGTACGAGCAGTACTTC
TRBV5-1	NA	TRBJ1-2	NA	CASSLLPGNAGGYTF	TGCGCCAGCAGCTTACTTCCCGGGAACGCGGGTGGCTACACCTTC
TRBV5-1	NA	TRBJ2-7	NA	CASSLEAGRHEQYF	TGCGCCAGCAGCTTGGAGGCGGGAAGGCACGAGCAGTACTTC
TRBV13	TRBD1	TRBJ2-1	NA	CASSSAGTGGLF	TGTGCCAGCAGCTCGGCCGGGACAGGGGGCCTCTTC
TRBV30	NA	TRBJ1-5	NA	CAWSAGLRSQPQHF	TGTGCCTGGAGTGCGGGGTTAAGATCTCAGCCCCAGCATTTT
TRBV19	NA	TRBJ1-5	NA	CASINRLGNQPQHF	TGTGCCAGTATTAACCGCCTAGGCAATCAGCCCCAGCATTTT
TRBV6-1	NA	TRBJ1-1	NA	CASIHRTANTEAFF	TGTGCCAGCATTCACCGGACAGCGAACACTGAAGCTTTCTTT
TRBV9	TRBD1	TRBJ1-1	NA	CASSAGTEGLNTEAFF	TGTGCCAGCAGCGCAGGGACAGAGGGCCTGAACACTGAAGCTTTCTTT
TRBV20-1	NA	TRBJ1-1	few	CSASDTEAFF	TGCAGTGCTTCGGACACTGAAGCTTTCTTT
TRBV19	NA	TRBJ2-5	NA	CASSIVLMGRETQYF	TGTGCCAGTAGTATCGTTTTGATGGGGAGAGAGACCCAGTACTTC
TRBV7-7	TRBD1	TRBJ2-5	NA	CASSFGQGAHETQYF	TGTGCCAGCAGCTTCGGACAGGGGGCACACGAGACCCAGTACTTC
TRBV6-1	NA	TRBJ1-2	few	CAILGSGRMVSGYTF	TGTGCCATCTTGGGGAGTGGCAGGATGGTGAGCGGCTACACCTTC